This TCR beta chain appears in the sequencing data of a study of shared clonotypes between healthy human individuals. Study-wide findings and caveats: Estimated richness was generally greater in naive than memory subsets. Enrolling few donors narrowed the genetic and exposure-history diversity that was represented.

Clones were sequenced by immunoSEQ multiplex PCR, and TCRdb holds only the in-frame ones, with some missing. The data contain hundreds of thousands of clones, 95% to 98% of them singletons. Of note for this clone: Its antigen remains unidentified.

This CDR3 spans 16 amino acids. V shed 2 bases and J shed 2 bases, with 13 bases lying between them. Germline assignment: CDR1 MGHRA and CDR2 YSYEKL. This chain connects TRBV4-1 to TRBJ2-1; D not certain. The sample consisted of naive CD4+ T cells sorted from blood. Subset noted: CD45RA+ positively selected. The receptor comes from a woman in her 30s in good health. In DNA, the CDR3 is TGCGCCAGCAGCCAACCTATCGCCTATACCTACAATGAGCAGTTCTTC. Its translation is CASSQPIAYTYNEQFF.